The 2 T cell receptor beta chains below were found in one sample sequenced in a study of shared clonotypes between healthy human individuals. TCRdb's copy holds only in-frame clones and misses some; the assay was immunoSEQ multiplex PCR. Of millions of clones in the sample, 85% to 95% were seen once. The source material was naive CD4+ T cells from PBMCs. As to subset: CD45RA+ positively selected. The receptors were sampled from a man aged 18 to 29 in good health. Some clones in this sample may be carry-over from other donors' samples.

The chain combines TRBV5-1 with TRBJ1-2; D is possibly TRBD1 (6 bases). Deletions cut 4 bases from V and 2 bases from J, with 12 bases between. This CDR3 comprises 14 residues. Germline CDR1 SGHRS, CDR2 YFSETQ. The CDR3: CASSPAGANYGYTF. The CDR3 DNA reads TGCGCCAGCAGCCCGGCAGGGGCCAACTATGGCTACACCTTC.

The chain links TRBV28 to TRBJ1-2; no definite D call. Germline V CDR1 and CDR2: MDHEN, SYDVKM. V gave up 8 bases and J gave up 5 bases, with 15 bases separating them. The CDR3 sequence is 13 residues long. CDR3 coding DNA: TGTGCCAGCGGTCGTTCACAGACGTATGGCTACACCTTC. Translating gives CASGRSQTYGYTF.